This T cell receptor beta chain comes out of a study of patients and donors after allogeneic stem cell transplantation. This clonotype was counted at least ten times. The junction had 6 bases not matched to a gene; V was cut back by 5 bases and J by 3 bases. This CDR3 has 15 residues. Germline lookup yields CDR1 MDHEN and CDR2 SYDVKM. TCRdb ran MiXCR on the RT-PCR reads and lists one entry per CDR3 protein. The profile shows 200,000 to 250,000 distinct CDR3 sequences, roughly 14% of them singletons. The chain carries TRBV28 and TRBJ2-7; TRBD2 matches 11 bases. Sample: blood, either unsorted or a sorted T cell fraction (not recorded which). The sequence derives from a human donor who was either an allogeneic HSCT recipient or a stem cell or donor lymphocyte infusion donor (not recorded which). It is not recorded whose cells these are; they may come from a transplant donor. CDR3 protein: CASSDRLAGYYEQYF. The CDR3, as DNA: TGTGCCAGCAGTGACCGACTAGCGGGATACTACGAGCAGTACTTC. The full variable domain, its missing parts supplied by reference TRBV28 and TRBJ2-7, is DVKVTQSSRYLVKRTGEKVFLECVQDMDHENMFWYRQDPGLGLRLIYFSYDVKMKEKGDIPEGYSVSREKKERFSLILESASTNQTSMYLCASSDRLAGYYEQYFGPGTRLTVT.